This T cell receptor (beta chain) was documented in a study of T cells expressing NK-cell markers. About the research overall: Most of the eight sequenced donors tested HCMV-seropositive; one tested seronegative. General study results and limits: NKG2C+ dominant clonotypes from 6 or 7 donors made up roughly 1.0-7.0% of CD8+ T cells. Uncertainty persisted over the HCMV specificity of expanded NKG2C+ T cell clones.

Scientists made TCR beta cDNA using 5'RACE template switching with UMIs. TCRdb re-called the 5' RACE reads; one entry per CDR3 protein, DNA not given. This repertoire includes about 160,000 distinct CDR3 sequences. The CDR3 totals 17 residues. Looked up from germline, CDR1 is LGHDT and CDR2 is YNNKEL (reference sequence). A remark on this clonotype: What it binds is not known.

This rearrangement joins TRBV3-1 to TRBJ1-6. Sequenced sample: blood T cells: a sorted CD56 or NKG2C T cell subset, CD4+ or CD8+ T cells, or bulk PBMC T cells (not recorded which). The sequence derives from a woman aged 18 to 75 in good health. The CDR3: CASSPTAGTIRNSPLHF.